One sample yielded the 26 T cell receptor beta chains listed below, sequenced in a study of blood T cells in healthy people across ages. The use of a sample-barcoded 5' primer and a J-beta primer mix characterized a second PCR of roughly 6 to 11 cycles. Each CDR3 protein gets one entry after TCRdb re-called the 5' RACE reads with MiXCR. In the table there are about 1,400,000 distinct CDR3 sequences, approximately 59% of which are singletons. Sequenced sample: blood. The receptors were gathered from a man between 18 and 35 years old in good health.

The V and J genes are TRBV15 and TRBJ2-7; 7 nucleotides align to TRBD2. V lost 4 bases and J lost 7; bases outside the gene matches: 10. This CDR3 is 14 amino acids long. Germline V lookup: CDR1 LNHNV, CDR2 YYDKDF (reference sequence). The CDR3 loop reads CATSMGRGYNEQYF. The CDR3 region has the DNA TGTGCCACCAGCATGGGGAGGGGCTACAATGAGCAGTACTTC.

The V call is TRBV29-1, the J call TRBJ2-7; 11 bases are a match to TRBD2. With V trimmed by 1 base and J by 1 base, 6 bases remained unmatched. CDR3 length: 16 amino acids. Germline V gene lookup returns CDR1 SQVTM and CDR2 ANQGSEA. This CDR3 reads CSVEAPTSGSSYEQYF. The DNA of the CDR3 is TGCAGCGTTGAAGCCCCCACTAGCGGGAGTTCCTACGAGCAGTACTTC.

V is TRBV12-3 or TRBV12-4 and J is TRBJ1-1; 7 nucleotides agree with TRBD1. The CDR3 consists of 16 residues. V was pared by 6 bases and J by 6 bases, with 16 bases of the junction left unmatched. The CDR3 here is CASRSLTGIGSAEAFF. CDR3 DNA sequence: TGTGCCAGCAGATCCCTGACAGGGATCGGGAGCGCTGAAGCTTTCTTT.

The chain joins TRBV19 to TRBJ1-2, with D possibly matching TRBD1 (5 bases). Trimming shortened V by 9 bases and J by 8 bases, and 19 bases separated the two germline ends. The V gene's germline CDR1 is LNHDA and CDR2 SQIVND (reference sequence). The CDR3 consists of 13 residues. The CDR3 nucleotides read TGTGCCAGCCACGACAGCGGGCGTCGCGGCTACACCTTC. It yields the protein CASHDSGRRGYTF. Drawing the rest from reference TRBV19 and TRBJ1-2, the complete variable domain is DGGITQSPKYLFRKEGQNVTLSCEQNLNHDAMYWYRQDPGQGLRLIYYSQIVNDFQKGDIAEGYSVSREKKESFPLTVTSAQKNPTAFYLCASHDSGRRGYTFGSGTRLTVV.

The genes are TRBV20-1 and TRBJ2-4, with D tentatively TRBD2 (6 bases). This CDR3 is built from 15 residues. V lost 2 bases and J lost 0, with 11 bases in between. Per the germline V gene, CDR1 is DFQATT and CDR2 is SNEGSKA (reference sequence). CDR3 DNA: TGCAGTGCTAGACGGCGGGACCTAGCCAAAAACATTCAGTACTTC. Amino acid sequence: CSARRRDLAKNIQYF.

The rearrangement uses TRBV6-5 and TRBJ1-2, with 7 bases matching TRBD1. The V segment lost 6 bases and the J segment 4 bases; nucleotides outside the gene matches: 5. Germline V lookup: CDR1 MNHEY, CDR2 SVGAGI. This CDR3 region has 13 residues. The CDR3 bases are TGTGCCAGCAGGACAGGGAAATTCTATGGCTACACCTTC. The encoded protein is CASRTGKFYGYTF.

This chain uses TRBV6-5 with TRBJ1-4; TRBD1 might be the D (6 bases). CDR3 length: 13 amino acids. V was cut by 8 bases and J by 0 bases, with 7 bases left in between. Germline CDR1 MNHEY, CDR2 SVGAGI. The CDR3 DNA reads as TGTGCCAGCGGGACAACAACTAATGAAAAACTGTTTTTT. It codes for CASGTTTNEKLFF.

The V call is TRBV14, the J call TRBJ2-2; 8 bases are shared with TRBD1. This CDR3 comprises 16 residues. In germline, CDR1 is SGHDN, CDR2 FVKESK. The trim removed 4 bases at V and 6 bases at J, leaving 10 bases unmatched. The CDR3 here is CASSPIRQGIAGELFF. The CDR3 DNA sequence: TGTGCCAGCAGCCCGATCCGACAGGGGATTGCCGGGGAGCTGTTTTTT. Using reference TRBV14 and TRBJ2-2 for the parts outside the CDR3, the full variable domain is EAGVTQFPSHSVIEKGQTVTLRCDPISGHDNLYWYRRVMGKEIKFLLHFVKESKQDESGMPNNRFLAERTGGTYSTLKVQPAELEDSGVYFCASSPIRQGIAGELFFGEGSRLTVL.

The chain carries TRBV10-3 and TRBJ1-5; 8 bases line up with TRBD1. The length of the CDR3 is 14 residues. The V and J ends lost 10 bases and 7 bases, in that order; junction bases with no gene match: 12. The germline CDR1 and CDR2 sequences are ENHRY and SYGVKD. The CDR3 DNA follows: TGTGCCAGCCGACAGGGGTCCCCGGGCCAGCCCCAGCATTTT. Its protein is CASRQGSPGQPQHF.

This chain connects TRBV29-1 to TRBJ1-5; D gene ambiguous. V lost 6 bases and J 0 bases, leaving 15 bases between the germline ends. The germline V gene encodes CDR1 SQVTM and CDR2 ANQGSEA. The CDR3 loop spans 15 amino acids. This CDR3 is CSVGASADSNQPQHF. The CDR3 nucleotides read TGCAGCGTGGGCGCCTCAGCTGATAGCAATCAGCCCCAGCATTTT.

The rearrangement links TRBV7-9 to TRBJ2-1; the D gene is possibly TRBD1 (6 bases). CDR3 length: 15 residues. CDR1 and CDR2 (germline): SEHNR, FQNEAQ (reference sequence). V was cut by 4 bases and J by 6 bases, with 16 bases left in between. The CDR3 DNA is TGTGCCAGCAGCTCGGGACACCCTGGCATCAATGAGCAGTTCTTC. It translates to CASSSGHPGINEQFF. Variable domain in full (rest from reference TRBV7-9 and TRBJ2-1): DTGVSQNPRHKITKRGQNVTFRCDPISEHNRLYWYRQTLGQGPEFLTYFQNEAQLEKSRLLSDRFSAERPKGSFSTLEIQRTEQGDSAMYLCASSSGHPGINEQFFGPGTRLTVL.

This chain uses TRBV7-2 with TRBJ2-1; D remains unclear. V gave up 5 bases and J gave up 3 bases, with 14 bases separating them. The CDR3 extends over 15 amino acids. Looked up from germline, CDR1 is SGHTA and CDR2 is FQGNSA. CDR3 in DNA: TGTGCCAGCAGCCCTCGTGCAGAAAACTACAATGAGCAGTTCTTC. This codes for CASSPRAENYNEQFF. Based on the CDR3 plus reference TRBV7-2 and TRBJ2-1, the full variable domain is GAGVSQSPSNKVTEKGKDVELRCDPISGHTALYWYRQSLGQGLEFLIYFQGNSAPDKSGLPSDRFSAERTGGSVSTLTIQRTQQEDSAVYLCASSPRAENYNEQFFGPGTRLTVL.

In this sample, this clonotype turned up a few times. The chain links TRBV7-9 to TRBJ2-1; tentative D call: TRBD1 (5 bases). The length of the CDR3 is 17 residues. CDR1 SEHNR and CDR2 FQNEAQ come from the germline V gene (reference sequence). V lost 2 bases and J lost 4, with 18 bases in between. The DNA for the CDR3 is TGTGCCAGCAGCTTAAGTCAGGGTCGCACCCTTTACAATGAGCAGTTCTTC. This gives the protein CASSLSQGRTLYNEQFF.

This clonotype was observed once. CDR3 in amino acids: CASSTRAAREDTQYF. The DNA for the CDR3 is TGTGCCAGCAGTACCCGTGCCGCACGGGAAGATACGCAGTATTTT. This chain joins TRBV6-5 and TRBJ2-3, with a tentative D call TRBD2 (5 bases). The ends were cut back, 5 bases at V and 5 bases at J, with 17 bases in the middle. Germline values: CDR1 MNHEY, CDR2 SVGAGI. The length of the CDR3 is 15 residues.

The chain couples TRBV6-5 to TRBJ2-1; 11 bases are a match to TRBD2. The J call may be wrong; the DNA end is better matched by TRBJ2-7. CDR1 and CDR2 from the germline V gene are MNHEY and SVGAGI. CDR3 length: 20 residues. CDR3 in DNA: TGTGCCAGCAGTTACTCGATGCGGGCTAGCGGGAGGTCTCACAGCTACGAGCAGTACTTC. It is translated as CASSYSMRASGRSHSYEQYF.

The rearrangement links TRBV29-1 to TRBJ2-7; TRBD1 agrees at 10 bases. The germline V gene encodes CDR1 SQVTM and CDR2 ANQGSEA. This CDR3 has 13 amino acids. The ends lost 7 bases at V and 5 bases at J; junction bases unmatched: 8. CDR3 sequence reads: CSAVGQGIDEQYF. The DNA of the CDR3 is TGCAGCGCGGTGGGACAGGGGATTGACGAGCAGTACTTC.

This chain uses TRBV6-5 with TRBJ2-4, with 13 bases matching TRBD2. The CDR3 is 17 residues long. Germline V CDR1 and CDR2: MNHEY, SVGAGI. V dropped 6 bases and J dropped 0; count of bases not matched to a gene: 5. The CDR3 coding sequence is TGTGCCAGCAGGTTGACTAGCGGGGGGCTAGCCAAAAACATTCAGTACTTC. Translating it yields CASRLTSGGLAKNIQYF.

This clonotype was observed a handful of times. The rearrangement links TRBV20-1 to TRBJ2-7, with 9 bases matching TRBD1. CDR1 and CDR2 (germline): DFQATT, SNEGSKA (reference sequence). CDR3 length equals 14 residues. Losses at the gene ends were 6 bases for V and 2 bases for J; bases not matched to a gene: 8. CDR3 sequence: CSADLGTGTYEQYF. The CDR3 DNA reads as TGCAGTGCCGACCTCGGGACAGGGACCTACGAGCAGTACTTC.

On this clonotype: This may come from a read error, since a much larger clone is one base off. J is TRBJ1-5 and V is TRBV20-1; no firm D call. The germline gives CDR1 DFQATT, CDR2 SNEGSKA (reference sequence). The CDR3 runs to 14 residues. CDR3 protein: CSAIAGEEYHPQHF. The CDR3 region has the DNA TGCAGTGCTATTGCCGGGGAGGAGTATCACCCCCAGCATTTT.

This clonotype was recorded a few times. This rearrangement joins TRBV20-1 to TRBJ2-7; D is unclear. Germline V CDR1 and CDR2: DFQATT, SNEGSKA (reference sequence). The germline V and J ends were trimmed by 1 base and 2 bases, with 12 bases remaining between them. This CDR3 is 14 amino acids long. The CDR3 loop is CSARGGAFTYEQYF. Here the CDR3 DNA reads TGCAGTGCTAGAGGAGGTGCCTTTACCTACGAGCAGTACTTC.

The chain has TRBV4-1 and TRBJ2-1; D remains ambiguous. V lost 2 bases to trimming and J lost 5 bases, with 7 bases between them. Germline CDR1 is MGHRA and CDR2 is YSYEKL. The CDR3 consists of 13 residues. CDR3 amino acids: CASSQPENNEQFF. In nucleotides, the CDR3 is TGCGCCAGCAGCCAACCCGAAAACAATGAGCAGTTCTTC.

V is TRBV29-1 and J is TRBJ2-7; 11 nucleotides agree with TRBD2. CDR3 size: 14 residues. CDR1 and CDR2 from the germline V gene are SQVTM and ANQGSEA. V gave up 4 bases and J gave up 3 bases; unmatched junction bases: 5. The CDR3 DNA is TGCAGCGTTGCAGGGACTAGCGGCTTCTACGAGCAGTACTTC. It codes for CSVAGTSGFYEQYF.

The chain is built from TRBV7-6 and TRBJ2-7, with 7 bases that match TRBD1. The CDR3 is 14 residues long. The trim removed 5 bases at V and 3 bases at J, leaving 7 bases unmatched. In germline, CDR1 is SGHVS, CDR2 FNYEAQ. In DNA form, the CDR3 reads TGTGCCAGCAGCCCAAGTACAGGGGACTACGAGCAGTACTTC. Its translation is CASSPSTGDYEQYF. The full variable domain, in which reference TRBV7-6 and TRBJ2-7 provide the parts outside the CDR3, is GAGVSQSPRYKVTKRGQDVALRCDPISGHVSLYWYRQALGQGPEFLTYFNYEAQQDKSGLPNDRFSAERPEGSISTLTIQRTEQRDSAMYRCASSPSTGDYEQYFGPGTRLTVT.

The gene calls are TRBV21-1 and TRBJ2-5; the table's D call TRBD2 went unverified against the DNA. TRBV21-1 is marked as a pseudogene. The CDR3 runs 17 residues. The CDR3 spells CASSKGKSCGGEKTQYF. CDR3 DNA: TGTGCCAGCAGCAAAGGAAAGAGTTGTGGTGGGGAGAAGACCCAGTACTTC.

J is TRBJ2-2 and V is TRBV6-6; TRBD1 aligns across 7 bases. From germline, CDR1 is MNHNY and CDR2 SVGAGI (reference sequence). After removal of 7 bases from V and 5 bases from J, the junction contained 10 bases not matched to a gene. There are 15 residues in the CDR3. This CDR3 is CASIATGMGTGELFF. The DNA of the CDR3 is TGTGCCAGCATAGCGACAGGGATGGGGACCGGGGAGCTGTTTTTT.

The chain uses TRBV11-2 and TRBJ2-3; 8 bases are shared with TRBD2. Trimming removed 3 bases from V and 4 bases from J; junction bases left unmatched: 6. The length of the CDR3 is 15 residues. CDR1 SGHAT and CDR2 FQNNGV come from the germline V gene. The CDR3 nucleotides are TGTGCCAGCAGCTTGATGGCGGGGGGCCCAGATACGCAGTATTTT. Its translation: CASSLMAGGPDTQYF.